These T cell receptor beta chains were read from a single sample in a study of intratumoral heterogeneity in liver cancer. Profiled with immunoSEQ multiplex PCR; TCRdb holds only in-frame clones, not every one. The table includes tens of thousands of clones, 73% detected once. The sample consisted of tumor-adjacent normal tissue, taken before any cancer treatment. The source is a woman in her 70s with hepatocellular carcinoma. The conserved cysteine and the conserved F or W are not part of the CDR3 here. The order of the fields is J gene, V gene, CDR3 protein.

>TRBJ1-2|TRBV28
ASSLTHGGDYGYT
>TRBJ2-7|TRBV15
ATSRDPDYEQY
>TRBJ2-7|TRBV15
ATSRDPDYEQY
>TRBJ2-1|TRBV7-2
ASSSSTSGRDLYNEQF
>TRBJ1-6|TRBV9
ASSNDLNSPLH
>TRBJ2-2|TRBV19
ASSNTGELF
>TRBJ2-2|TRBV9
ASSVVVGGVGELF
>TRBJ2-3|TRBV9
ASSSRTGVTDTQY
>TRBJ2-1|TRBV5-6
ASSLWAGVTANEQF
>TRBJ2-1|TRBV24-1
ATRAGGYNEQF
>TRBJ2-5|TRBV9
ASSVSPGAEETQY
>TRBJ2-1|TRBV27
ASSPATIFEFAGF
>TRBJ1-6|TRBV7-2
ASSLRQGYTPLH
>TRBJ2-3|TRBV2
AIPKRDTQY
>TRBJ2-7|TRBV12-3/TRBV12-4
ASSSGRYREQY
>TRBJ1-1|TRBV5-1
ASSPDRAGTEAF
>TRBJ2-4|TRBV7-9
ASSLSGGGKNIQY
>TRBJ2-1|TRBV6-5
ATALSGSYNEQF
>TRBJ2-1|TRBV3-1/TRBV3-2
ASSQLTGDEQF
>TRBJ1-6|TRBV3-1/TRBV3-2
ASSQGTGDSPLH
>TRBJ2-1|TRBV9
ASSGGSAGEQF
>TRBJ2-7|TRBV5-1
ASSLGQETYEQY
>TRBJ2-3|TRBV3-1/TRBV3-2
ASSQGSDTQY
>TRBJ2-5|TRBV5-6
ASSLVRGETQY
>TRBJ2-1|TRBV30
AWSTWDRNMNEQF
>TRBJ1-1|TRBV6-6
ASSYPQLNTEAF